The text below deals with one T cell receptor (beta chain). Its cognate antigen is unknown. Genomic DNA, the template, was used for profiling of the TCR beta VDJ and CDR3. From the reads, TCRdb called clonotypes with MiXCR, one entry per CDR3 protein. In the table there are around 200,000 distinct CDR3 sequences, 48% of which are singletons. Whoever was chosen for sequencing had shown CD8+CD57+ cell expansion by flow cytometry. Diagnosis of severe acquired aplastic anemia applied to all patients. The blood sampling took place in patients who had so far received no therapy. These data come from a study of CD8+CD57+ T cells in acquired aplastic anemia. Study findings and constraints: Significant differences in CD8+ Simpson's diversity were not observed between patients and controls. Patients and controls turned out to have around 29 CD8+ CDR3 sequences in common.

Sequenced: sorted CD4+, CD8+, or CD8+CD57+ T cells (not recorded which) from PBMCs. The sequence derives from a human donor with aplastic anemia.

The CDR3 nucleotides read TGCAGTGCTAGAGATGAGGGACAGGGTCCCTACGAGCAGTACTTC. Translating gives CSARDEGQGPYEQYF. V gene TRBV20-1 combines with J gene TRBJ2-7, with TRBD1 matching 9 bases. The germline gives CDR1 DFQATT, CDR2 SNEGSKA (reference sequence). V gave up 0 bases and J gave up 2 bases; unmatched junction bases: 5. The CDR3 has 15 residues.